This T cell receptor (beta chain) was retrieved from a study of OX40 agonist ivuxolimab in advanced cancers. Background on the study: Head and neck, renal cell, melanoma or hepatocellular carcinoma were the cancers that dose-escalation patients had.

Assay used: immunoSEQ multiplex PCR; TCRdb lists only in-frame clones, some missing. The sample has 25,000 to 30,000 clones, 86% seen once; the top ten hold under 30%. Germline V gives CDR1 SGHRS, CDR2 YFSETQ. There are 16 residues in the CDR3. V shed 4 bases and J shed 4 bases, with 20 bases lying between them. The sample was CD4+ or CD8+ T cells sorted from blood, taken in a trial of the OX40 agonist ivuxolimab. The TCR sequence derives from an adult with an advanced solid tumor such as melanoma, head and neck, liver or kidney cancer. The V gene is TRBV5-1, the J gene TRBJ2-5; D is uncertain. In DNA form, the CDR3 reads TGCGCCAGCAGCCACCGGCGCCCACCCATCCCAGAGACCCAGTACTTC. Translation gives CASSHRRPPIPETQYF.